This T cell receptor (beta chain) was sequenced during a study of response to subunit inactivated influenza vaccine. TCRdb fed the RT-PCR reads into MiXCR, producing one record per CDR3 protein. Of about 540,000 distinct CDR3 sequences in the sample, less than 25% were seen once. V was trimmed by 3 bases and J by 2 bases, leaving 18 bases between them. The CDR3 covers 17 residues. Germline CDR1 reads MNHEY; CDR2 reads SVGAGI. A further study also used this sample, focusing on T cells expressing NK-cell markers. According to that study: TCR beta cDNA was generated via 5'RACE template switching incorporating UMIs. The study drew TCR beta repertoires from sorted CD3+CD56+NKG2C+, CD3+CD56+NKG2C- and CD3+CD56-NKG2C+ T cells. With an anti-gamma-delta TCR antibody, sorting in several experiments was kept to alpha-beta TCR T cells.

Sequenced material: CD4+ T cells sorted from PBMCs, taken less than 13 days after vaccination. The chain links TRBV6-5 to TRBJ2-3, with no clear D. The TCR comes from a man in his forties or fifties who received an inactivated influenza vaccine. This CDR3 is CASSYGLNSIHTDTQYF. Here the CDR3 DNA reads TGTGCCAGCAGTTATGGTTTAAACTCCATCCACACAGATACGCAGTATTTT.